This T cell receptor beta chain was retrieved from a study of T cells in Graves' hyperthyroidism and ophthalmopathy. This clonotype was seen a handful of times. Amplified regions were TCR beta CDR3 sequences from RNA transcripts. First-round RT-PCR of the TCR CDR3 relied on the HTBI primer set. TCRdb re-analysed the multiplex PCR reads in MiXCR, keeping a single row per CDR3 protein. The table shows about 560,000 distinct CDR3 sequences, with about half occurring only once. Per the germline V gene, CDR1 is DFQATT and CDR2 is SNEGSKA (reference sequence). This CDR3 has 13 amino acids. V lost 6 bases and J lost 5; bases outside the gene matches: 9. Patients counted as stable if ophthalmopathy did not develop within 18 months. Patients having uncontrolled infection, another autoimmune disease, pregnancy or lactation were not included.

This clonotype originated in a woman aged 18 to 35 with Graves' hyperthyroidism. The material sequenced was peripheral blood or thyroid tissue (not recorded which). The chain employs TRBV20-1 and TRBJ2-5, with TRBD1 matching 7 bases. The CDR3 nucleotides are TGCAGTGCCCCCAGGGGGATAGCGGAGACCCAGTACTTC. Protein sequence: CSAPRGIAETQYF.